The next 28 T cell receptor beta chains were all read from a single sample in a study of T cells in Graves' hyperthyroidism and ophthalmopathy. The source material, RNA transcripts, was used to amplify TCR beta CDR3 regions. An initial round of RT-PCR targeting the TCR CDR3 relied on the HTBI primer set. TCRdb redid the calling of the multiplex PCR reads with MiXCR, one entry per CDR3 protein. The table records hundreds of thousands of distinct CDR3 sequences, roughly 14% of them present only once. The sequencing input was blood. These receptors all come from a woman under 40 with Graves' hyperthyroidism that later progressed to Graves' ophthalmopathy.

The table lists this clonotype with a few counts. This sequence joins TRBV9 and TRBJ2-1; D is unresolved. Trimming removed 4 bases from V and 0 bases from J, with 11 bases in between. CDR3 length: 15 amino acids. Germline CDR1 SGDLS, CDR2 YYNGEE. The CDR3 spells CASSPLDSSYNEQFF. DNA for the CDR3: TGTGCCAGCAGCCCTCTCGATAGCTCCTACAATGAGCAGTTCTTC.

This clonotype was detected a few times. This sequence joins TRBV6-1 and TRBJ1-2; no firm D call. V was pared by 6 bases and J by 4 bases, with 15 bases between. Germline assignment: CDR1 MNHNS and CDR2 SASEGT. CDR3 size: 14 residues. The CDR3: CASSPDGETYGYTF. CDR3 coding DNA: TGTGCCAGCAGCCCCGATGGAGAGACCTATGGCTACACCTTC.

In this sample, this clonotype turned up a few times. The CDR3 DNA reads TGTGCCTGGAGTGTAGCGACCAGCACAGATACGCAGTATTTT. It specifies CAWSVATSTDTQYF. The chain couples TRBV30 to TRBJ2-3; D unclear. There are 14 residues in the CDR3. Trimming pared 0 bases from V and 0 bases from J, leaving 7 bases between. Germline V gene lookup returns CDR1 GTSNPN and CDR2 SVGIG (reference sequence). Variable domain in full (rest from reference TRBV30 and TRBJ2-3): SQTIHQWPATLVQPVGSPLSLECTVEGTSNPNLYWYRQAAGRGLQLLFYSVGIGQISSEVPQNLSASRPQDRQFILSSKKLLLSDSGFYLCAWSVATSTDTQYFGPGTRLTVL.

This clonotype has a single count. One base away lies a much larger clone, so this may be a sequencing read error. The genes are TRBV7-2 and TRBJ2-3, with 8 positions matching TRBD1. Germline values: CDR1 SGHTA, CDR2 FQGNSA. This CDR3 has 14 residues. CDR3 protein: CVSSLLKGTGTQYF. The CDR3 nucleotides read TGTGTCAGCAGCCTACTGAAGGGGACAGGTACGCAGTATTTT.

This clonotype came up many times. The chain recombines TRBV29-1 with TRBJ2-5; D not resolved. The CDR3 is 10 amino acids. Trimming cost V 4 bases and J 5 bases, with 5 bases left between them. From germline, CDR1 is SQVTM and CDR2 ANQGSEA. The CDR3 DNA is TGCAGCGTTGGTGAGGAGACCCAGTACTTC. Its translation: CSVGEETQYF. Using reference TRBV29-1 and TRBJ2-5 for the parts outside the CDR3, the full variable domain is SAVISQKPSRDICQRGTSLTIQCQVDSQVTMMFWYRQQPGQSLTLIATANQGSEATYESGFVIDKFPISRPNLTFSTLTVSNMSPEDSSIYLCSVGEETQYFGPGTRLLVL.

The rearrangement uses TRBV4-3 and TRBJ1-6; D gene uncertain. CDR1 is LGHNA and CDR2 is YSLEER in the germline V gene. V was shortened by 0 bases and J by 4 bases, with 7 bases between the two germline ends. The CDR3 contains 15 residues. The CDR3: CASSQERGYNSPLHF. The CDR3 DNA is TGCGCCAGCAGCCAAGAACGAGGTTATAATTCACCCCTCCACTTT.

This chain joins TRBV4-2 and TRBJ1-5; TRBD1 aligns across 9 bases. The CDR3 sequence is 16 residues long. With V trimmed by 3 bases and J by 1 base, 4 bases remained unmatched. Germline V gene lookup returns CDR1 LGHNA and CDR2 YNFKEQ. As DNA, the CDR3 is TGTGCCAGCAGCCAGGGGACAGGGAAGAGCAATCAGCCCCAGCATTTT. Translation gives CASSQGTGKSNQPQHF.

This clonotype was detected a few times. A read error may be the cause here, since a much bigger clone is one base away. V usage is TRBV2 and J usage is TRBJ2-7, with TRBD2 matching 7 bases. The V gene end was trimmed by 6 bases and the J gene end by 3 bases; junction bases not matched to a gene: 8. Germline V gene lookup returns CDR1 SNHLY and CDR2 FYNNEI. The length of the CDR3 is 14 residues. The CDR3 DNA is TGTGCCAGCAGCATGGCTAGCGGACTCTACGAGCAGTACTTC. This codes for CASSMASGLYEQYF. The whole variable domain, filled in from reference TRBV2 and TRBJ2-7, reads EPEVTQTPSHQVTQMGQEVILRCVPISNHLYFYWYRQILGQKVEFLVSFYNNEISEKSEIFDDQFSVERPDGSNFTLKIRSTKLEDSAMYFCASSMASGLYEQYFGPGTRLTVT.

The sample holds many counts of this clonotype. The gene calls are TRBV10-3 and TRBJ2-3; D is unclear. CDR1 and CDR2 from the germline V gene are ENHRY and SYGVKD. This CDR3 spans 12 amino acids. V lost 3 bases, J lost 4 bases, and 5 bases lay in between. Written as DNA, the CDR3 is TGTGCCATCAGTGACGTTTCAGATACGCAGTATTTT. Encoded protein: CAISDVSDTQYF.

Ten or more counts support this clonotype. V gene TRBV28 combines with J gene TRBJ1-1; D not resolved. Looked up from germline, CDR1 is MDHEN and CDR2 is SYDVKM. The CDR3 covers 13 residues. Deletions cut 6 bases from V and 1 base from J, with 9 bases between. CDR3 sequence (DNA): TGTGCCAGCAGGGGTGGTCCGAACACTGAAGCTTTCTTT. Translated, it gives CASRGGPNTEAFF. Complete variable domain (other parts from reference TRBV28 and TRBJ1-1): DVKVTQSSRYLVKRTGEKVFLECVQDMDHENMFWYRQDPGLGLRLIYFSYDVKMKEKGDIPEGYSVSREKKERFSLILESASTNQTSMYLCASRGGPNTEAFFGQGTRLTVV.

At least ten counts were recorded for this clonotype. This chain joins TRBV19 and TRBJ1-4; D gene uncertain. Germline V lookup: CDR1 LNHDA, CDR2 SQIVND (reference sequence). This CDR3 spans 13 amino acids. Deletions cut 6 bases from V and 7 bases from J, with 12 bases between. The CDR3 here is CASRGWGSEKLFF. CDR3 bases: TGTGCCAGTAGGGGTTGGGGAAGTGAAAAACTGTTTTTT.

At least ten counts were recorded for this clonotype. This chain joins TRBV10-3 and TRBJ2-7, with D possibly TRBD2 on 6 matching bases. CDR1 is ENHRY, CDR2 SYGVKD, per germline. The length of the CDR3 is 14 residues. V lost 7 bases to trimming and J lost 4 bases, with 17 bases between them. The DNA of the CDR3 is TGTGCCATCACCCGGGAGAAAGTTGGGTACGAGCAGTACTTC. It specifies CAITREKVGYEQYF.

The chain is built from TRBV28 and TRBJ2-1, with a tentative D call TRBD2 (6 bases). Trimming took 5 bases from V and 5 from J, leaving 16 bases between them. Germline V lookup: CDR1 MDHEN, CDR2 SYDVKM. The length of the CDR3 is 15 residues. CDR3 residues: CASSADYKENNEQFF. The CDR3 region has the DNA TGTGCCAGCAGTGCGGACTATAAAGAGAACAATGAGCAGTTCTTC. Full variable domain (missing parts from reference TRBV28 and TRBJ2-1): DVKVTQSSRYLVKRTGEKVFLECVQDMDHENMFWYRQDPGLGLRLIYFSYDVKMKEKGDIPEGYSVSREKKERFSLILESASTNQTSMYLCASSADYKENNEQFFGPGTRLTVL.

This clonotype has ten or more counts. The chain employs TRBV12-5 and TRBJ2-1; 10 bases agree with TRBD2. This CDR3 has 16 amino acids. CDR1 is LGHNT and CDR2 is FRNRAP in the germline V gene. Trimming removed 7 bases from V and 5 bases from J; junction bases left unmatched: 11. The CDR3 DNA sequence: TGTGCTAGTGCCCCGTTAGCGGGAGGCCTTAACAATGAGCAGTTCTTC. Its protein is CASAPLAGGLNNEQFF.

Turning to this clonotype: Since a much larger clone is just one base distant, this may be a read error. The V call is TRBV3-1, the J call TRBJ2-7, with 7 bases lining up with TRBD1. The CDR3 totals 18 residues. Germline CDR1 and CDR2: LGHDT and YNNKEL (reference sequence). Trimming at V came to 4 bases and at J to 5 bases, leaving 20 bases not matched to a gene. CDR3 nucleotides: TGTGCCAGCAGCCCAGCAATCGGGACCACAGGGGCGGGCGACGAGCAGTACTTC. Its protein is CASSPAIGTTGAGDEQYF.

This clonotype was counted many times. The chain employs TRBV7-2 and TRBJ1-1; D gene ambiguous. CDR3 size: 14 residues. V shed 5 bases and J shed 3 bases, with 13 bases lying between them. The germline gives CDR1 SGHTA, CDR2 FQGNSA. The CDR3 loop is CASSPGGMDTEAFF. CDR3 bases: TGTGCCAGCAGCCCGGGCGGAATGGACACTGAAGCTTTCTTT.

This clonotype has just a few counts. A single base separates this from a much larger clone, so it may be a read error. The CDR3 does not close with the conserved phenylalanine or tryptophan, likely indicating a read error. The gene calls are TRBV10-3 and TRBJ1-2; D might be TRBD1 (5 bases). The CDR3 contains 13 residues. V was pared by 6 bases and J by 2 bases, with 10 bases between. CDR1 is ENHRY, CDR2 SYGVKD, per germline. The DNA of the CDR3 is TGTGCCATCAGGGGCAGGGAGAACTATGGCTACACCCTC. It encodes CAIRGRENYGYTL.

In its sample, this clonotype was seen a few times. This sequence joins TRBV6-5 and TRBJ2-1, with D unresolved. The CDR3 loop spans 14 amino acids. Germline CDR1 reads MNHEY; CDR2 reads SVGAGI. The V gene lost 0 bases and the J gene lost 5 bases, with 8 bases spanning the gap. The CDR3 DNA is TGTGCCAGCAGTTACTCAAAGTCAGACAATGAGCAGTTCTTC. It codes for CASSYSKSDNEQFF.

This clonotype was recorded at least ten times. This chain joins TRBV10-3 and TRBJ2-6; D unclear. Deletions cut 0 bases from V and 2 bases from J, with 5 bases between. Germline lookup yields CDR1 ENHRY and CDR2 SYGVKD. CDR3 length: 15 amino acids. CDR3 loop: CAISESSAGANVLTF. The CDR3 nucleotides read TGTGCCATCAGTGAGTCTTCCGCTGGGGCCAACGTCCTGACTTTC.

The chain recombines TRBV2 with TRBJ2-7; TRBD2 agrees at 9 bases. The CDR3 runs 13 residues. The V gene end was trimmed by 4 bases and the J gene end by 7 bases; junction bases not matched to a gene: 5. From germline, CDR1 is SNHLY and CDR2 FYNNEI. The CDR3 DNA reads TGTGCCAGCAGTGGCGGTCTAGCGGGGGAGCAGTACTTC. Residues: CASSGGLAGEQYF.

This clonotype was detected ten times or more. The chain carries TRBV28 and TRBJ1-1; 8 bases are a match to TRBD1. Germline CDR1 and CDR2: MDHEN and SYDVKM. V trimming: 6 bases; J trimming: 5 bases; junction bases outside the gene matches: 8. The CDR3 totals 14 residues. CDR3 sequence reads: CASSWTGLGTEAFF. The CDR3 DNA is TGTGCCAGCAGCTGGACAGGGTTGGGAACTGAAGCTTTCTTT.

This clonotype was detected ten times or more. This chain links TRBV9 with TRBJ2-3, with D maybe TRBD2 (5 bases). V lost 4 bases and J lost 2, with 23 bases in between. CDR3 length: 18 amino acids. From germline, CDR1 is SGDLS and CDR2 YYNGEE. CDR3 coding DNA: TGTGCCAGCAGCCCTTCACGGCGGCTAGCTCTTTACACAGATACGCAGTATTTT. It yields the protein CASSPSRRLALYTDTQYF.

This clonotype has ten or more counts. This chain links TRBV28 with TRBJ1-5; D is uncertain. V was pared by 8 bases and J by 7 bases, with 15 bases between. The CDR3 spans 13 residues. Germline lookup yields CDR1 MDHEN and CDR2 SYDVKM. CDR3: CASPPRSGQPQHF. As DNA, the CDR3 is TGTGCCAGCCCTCCCCGGTCCGGACAGCCCCAGCATTTT.

This clonotype showed up many times. This rearrangement joins TRBV4-3 to TRBJ1-4; D possibly corresponds to TRBD1 (5 bases). The ends were cut back, 0 bases at V and 6 bases at J, with 11 bases in the middle. The CDR3 runs to 15 residues. CDR1 is LGHNA and CDR2 is YSLEER in the germline V gene. For the CDR3, the DNA is TGCGCCAGCAGCCAAGAACGACAGAGGGATGAAAAACTGTTTTTT. It is translated as CASSQERQRDEKLFF.

This clonotype was seen many times. The chain carries TRBV3-1 and TRBJ2-3; D is ambiguous. This CDR3 contains 14 residues. Trimming left V 4 bases short and J 5 bases short, with 13 bases between. Germline V lookup: CDR1 LGHDT, CDR2 YNNKEL (reference sequence). The CDR3 nucleotides read TGTGCCAGCAGCCCCATCGGTCGGAGAGATACGCAGTATTTT. This sequence encodes CASSPIGRRDTQYF.

This clonotype has just a few counts. This sequence joins TRBV5-4 and TRBJ2-1; D might be TRBD1 (5 bases). Germline-derived CDR1 and CDR2 are SGHNT and YYREEE (reference sequence). This CDR3 contains 14 residues. Trimming left V 0 bases short and J 6 bases short, with 10 bases between. CDR3 in DNA: TGTGCCAGCAGCTTGGGGGGCCAGCTCAATGAGCAGTTCTTC. Amino acid sequence: CASSLGGQLNEQFF.

This clonotype was observed many times. The rearrangement uses TRBV20-1 and TRBJ2-3; TRBD1 might be the D (6 bases). Germline assignment: CDR1 DFQATT and CDR2 SNEGSKA (reference sequence). The V and J ends lost 7 bases and 2 bases respectively, with 10 bases between them. This CDR3 contains 12 residues. CDR3 sequence reads: CSERGHTDTQYF. The CDR3 coding sequence is TGCAGTGAGAGGGGACACACAGATACGCAGTATTTT.

This clonotype was seen ten or more times. V usage is TRBV7-9 and J usage is TRBJ2-3; 12 bases match TRBD2. This CDR3 has 17 amino acids. Trimming removed 1 base from V and 7 bases from J; junction bases left unmatched: 9. CDR1 is SEHNR and CDR2 is FQNEAQ in the germline V gene (reference sequence). CDR3 DNA: TGTGCCAGCAGCTTAGGAAGACTAGCGGGGGAGGGGTATACGCAGTATTTT. Protein: CASSLGRLAGEGYTQYF.